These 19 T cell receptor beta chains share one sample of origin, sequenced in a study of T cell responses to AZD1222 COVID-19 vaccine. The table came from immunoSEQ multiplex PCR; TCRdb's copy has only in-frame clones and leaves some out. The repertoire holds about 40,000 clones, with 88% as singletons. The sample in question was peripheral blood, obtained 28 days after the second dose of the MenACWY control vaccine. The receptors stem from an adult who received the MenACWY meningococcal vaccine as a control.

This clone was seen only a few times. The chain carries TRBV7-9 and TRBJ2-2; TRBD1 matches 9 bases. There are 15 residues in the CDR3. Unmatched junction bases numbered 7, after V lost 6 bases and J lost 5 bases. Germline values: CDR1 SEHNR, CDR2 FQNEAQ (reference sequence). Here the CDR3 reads CASRPTGGGTGELFF. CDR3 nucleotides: TGTGCCAGCAGGCCTACAGGGGGCGGTACCGGGGAGCTGTTTTTT. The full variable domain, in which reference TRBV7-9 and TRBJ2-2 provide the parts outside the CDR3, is DTGVSQNPRHKITKRGQNVTFRCDPISEHNRLYWYRQTLGQGPEFLTYFQNEAQLEKSRLLSDRFSAERPKGSFSTLEIQRTEQGDSAMYLCASRPTGGGTGELFFGEGSRLTVL.

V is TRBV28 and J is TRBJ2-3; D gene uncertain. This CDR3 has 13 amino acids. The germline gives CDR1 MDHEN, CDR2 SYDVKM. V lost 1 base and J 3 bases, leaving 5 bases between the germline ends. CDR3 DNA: TGTGCCAGCAGTTTATATGGAACAGATACGCAGTATTTT. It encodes CASSLYGTDTQYF.

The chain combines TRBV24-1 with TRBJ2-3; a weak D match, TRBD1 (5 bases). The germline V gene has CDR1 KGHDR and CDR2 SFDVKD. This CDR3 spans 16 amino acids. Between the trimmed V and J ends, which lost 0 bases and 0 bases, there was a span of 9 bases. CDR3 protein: CATSDLRQGSTDTQYF. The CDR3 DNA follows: TGTGCCACCAGTGATTTGAGGCAGGGTAGCACAGATACGCAGTATTTT.

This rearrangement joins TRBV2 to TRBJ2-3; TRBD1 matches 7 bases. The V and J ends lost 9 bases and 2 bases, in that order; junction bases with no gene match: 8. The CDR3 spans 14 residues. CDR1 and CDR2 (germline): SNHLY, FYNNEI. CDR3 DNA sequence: TGTGCCAGTAGGGACAGCCAGACCACAGATACGCAGTATTTT. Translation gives CASRDSQTTDTQYF. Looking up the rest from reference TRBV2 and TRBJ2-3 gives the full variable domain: EPEVTQTPSHQVTQMGQEVILRCVPISNHLYFYWYRQILGQKVEFLVSFYNNEISEKSEIFDDQFSVERPDGSNFTLKIRSTKLEDSAMYFCASRDSQTTDTQYFGPGTRLTVL.

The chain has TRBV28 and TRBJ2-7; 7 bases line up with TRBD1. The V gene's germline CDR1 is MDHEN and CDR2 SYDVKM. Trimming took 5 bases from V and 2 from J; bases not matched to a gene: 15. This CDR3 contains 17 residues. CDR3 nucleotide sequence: TGTGCCAGCAGTGCATCCGGGACAGCTAATTTCGCCTACGAGCAGTACTTC. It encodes CASSASGTANFAYEQYF.

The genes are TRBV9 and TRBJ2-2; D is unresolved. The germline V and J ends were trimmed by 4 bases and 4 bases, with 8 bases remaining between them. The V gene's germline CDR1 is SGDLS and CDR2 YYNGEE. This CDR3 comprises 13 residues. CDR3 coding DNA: TGTGCCAGCAGCCCGAGCATCACCGGGGAGCTGTTTTTT. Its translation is CASSPSITGELFF.

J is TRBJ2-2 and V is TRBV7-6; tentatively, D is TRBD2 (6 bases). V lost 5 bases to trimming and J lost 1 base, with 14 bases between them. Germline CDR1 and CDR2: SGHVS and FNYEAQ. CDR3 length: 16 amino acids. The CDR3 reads CASSPSGRRNTGELFF. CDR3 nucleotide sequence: TGTGCCAGCAGCCCATCGGGGAGGAGGAACACCGGGGAGCTGTTTTTT.

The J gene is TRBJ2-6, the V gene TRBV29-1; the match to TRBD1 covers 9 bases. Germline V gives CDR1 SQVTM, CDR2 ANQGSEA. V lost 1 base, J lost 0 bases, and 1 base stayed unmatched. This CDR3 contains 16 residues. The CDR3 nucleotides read TGCAGCGTTGAAGGGACAGGGGTCTCTGGGGCCAACGTCCTGACTTTC. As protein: CSVEGTGVSGANVLTF.

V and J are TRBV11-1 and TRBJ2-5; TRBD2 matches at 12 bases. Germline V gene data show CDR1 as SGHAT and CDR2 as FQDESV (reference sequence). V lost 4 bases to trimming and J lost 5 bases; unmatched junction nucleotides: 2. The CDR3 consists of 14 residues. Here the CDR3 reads CASSWTSGIETQYF. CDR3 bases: TGTGCCAGCAGCTGGACTAGCGGGATCGAGACCCAGTACTTC.

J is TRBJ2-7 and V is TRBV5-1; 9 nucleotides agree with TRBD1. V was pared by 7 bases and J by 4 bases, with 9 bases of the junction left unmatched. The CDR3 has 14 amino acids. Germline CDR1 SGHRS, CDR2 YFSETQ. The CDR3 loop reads CASGSTGGSYEQYF. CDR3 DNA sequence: TGCGCCAGCGGCTCGACAGGGGGGAGTTACGAGCAGTACTTC. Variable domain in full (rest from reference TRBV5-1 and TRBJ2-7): KAGVTQTPRYLIKTRGQQVTLSCSPISGHRSVSWYQQTPGQGLQFLFEYFSETQRNKGNFPGRFSGRQFSNSRSEMNVSTLELGDSALYLCASGSTGGSYEQYFGPGTRLTVT.

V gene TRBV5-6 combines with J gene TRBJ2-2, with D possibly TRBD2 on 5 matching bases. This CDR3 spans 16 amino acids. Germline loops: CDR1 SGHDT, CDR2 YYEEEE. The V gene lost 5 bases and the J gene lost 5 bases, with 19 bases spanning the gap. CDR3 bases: TGTGCCAGCAGTCCTAGTCGTGGGAGACGAACCGGGGAGCTGTTTTTT. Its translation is CASSPSRGRRTGELFF.

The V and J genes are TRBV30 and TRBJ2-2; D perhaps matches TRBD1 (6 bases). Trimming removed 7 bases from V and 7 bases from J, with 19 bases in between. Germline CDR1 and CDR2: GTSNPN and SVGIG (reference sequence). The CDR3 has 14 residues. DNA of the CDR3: TGTGCCTATCCACCGGGACACGTCGGCGGGGAGCTGTTTTTT. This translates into CAYPPGHVGGELFF.

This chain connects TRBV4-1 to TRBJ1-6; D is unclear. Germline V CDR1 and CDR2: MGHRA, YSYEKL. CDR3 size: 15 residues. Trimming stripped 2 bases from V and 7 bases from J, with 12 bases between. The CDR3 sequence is CASSQLPDGNSPLHF. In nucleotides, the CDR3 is TGCGCCAGCAGCCAACTCCCCGACGGGAATTCACCCCTCCACTTT.

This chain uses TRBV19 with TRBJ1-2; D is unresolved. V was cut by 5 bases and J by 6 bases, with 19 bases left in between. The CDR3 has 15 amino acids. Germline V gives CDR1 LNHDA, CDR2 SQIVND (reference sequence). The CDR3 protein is CASSVPGIPGHGYTF. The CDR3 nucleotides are TGTGCCAGTAGTGTACCGGGGATTCCCGGGCATGGCTACACCTTC.

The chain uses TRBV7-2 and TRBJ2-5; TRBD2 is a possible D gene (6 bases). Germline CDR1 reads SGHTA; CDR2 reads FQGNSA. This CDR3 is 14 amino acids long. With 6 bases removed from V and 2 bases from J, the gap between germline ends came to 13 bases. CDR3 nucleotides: TGTGCCAGCAGTTTTGGTAGCGGACAAGAGACCCAGTACTTC. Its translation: CASSFGSGQETQYF.

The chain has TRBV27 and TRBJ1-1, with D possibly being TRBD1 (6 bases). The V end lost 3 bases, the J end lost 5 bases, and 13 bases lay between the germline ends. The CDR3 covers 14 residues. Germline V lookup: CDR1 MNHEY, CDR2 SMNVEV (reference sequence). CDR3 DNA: TGTGCCAGCAGTTTGGGGGCGCGCGTTACTGAAGCTTTCTTT. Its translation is CASSLGARVTEAFF.

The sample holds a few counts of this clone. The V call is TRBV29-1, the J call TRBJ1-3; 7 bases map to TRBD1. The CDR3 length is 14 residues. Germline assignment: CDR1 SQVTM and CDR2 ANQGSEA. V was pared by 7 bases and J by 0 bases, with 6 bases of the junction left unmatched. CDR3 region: CSASRGASGNTIYF. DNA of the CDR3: TGCAGCGCTTCCAGGGGGGCCTCTGGAAACACCATATATTTT.

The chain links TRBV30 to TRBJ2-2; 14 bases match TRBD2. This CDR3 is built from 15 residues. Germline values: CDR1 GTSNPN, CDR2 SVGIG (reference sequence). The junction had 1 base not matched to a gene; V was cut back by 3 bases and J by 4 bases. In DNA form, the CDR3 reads TGTGCCTGGAGAGGGACTAGCGGGAGCACCGGGGAGCTGTTTTTT. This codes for CAWRGTSGSTGELFF.

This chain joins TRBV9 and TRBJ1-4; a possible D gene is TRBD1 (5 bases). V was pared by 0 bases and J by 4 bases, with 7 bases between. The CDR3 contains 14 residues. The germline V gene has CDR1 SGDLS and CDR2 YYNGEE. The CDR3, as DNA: TGTGCCAGCAGCGTAGGAGACAGTAATGAAAAACTGTTTTTT. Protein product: CASSVGDSNEKLFF.